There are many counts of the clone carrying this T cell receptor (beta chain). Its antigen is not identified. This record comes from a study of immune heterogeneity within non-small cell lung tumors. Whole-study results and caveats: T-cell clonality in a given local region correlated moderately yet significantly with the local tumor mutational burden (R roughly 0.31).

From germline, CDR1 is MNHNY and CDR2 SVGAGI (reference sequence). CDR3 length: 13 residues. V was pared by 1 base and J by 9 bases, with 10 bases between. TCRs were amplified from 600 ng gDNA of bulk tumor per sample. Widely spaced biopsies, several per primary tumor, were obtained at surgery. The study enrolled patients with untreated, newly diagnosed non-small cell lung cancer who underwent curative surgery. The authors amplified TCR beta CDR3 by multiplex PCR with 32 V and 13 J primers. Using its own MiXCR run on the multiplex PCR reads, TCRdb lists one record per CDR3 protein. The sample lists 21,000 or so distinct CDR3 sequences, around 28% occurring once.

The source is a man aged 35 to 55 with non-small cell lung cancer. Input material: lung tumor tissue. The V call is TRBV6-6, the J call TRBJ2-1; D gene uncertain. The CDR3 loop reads CASSYFQYGEQFF. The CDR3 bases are TGTGCCAGCAGTTACTTCCAGTACGGTGAGCAGTTCTTC.